This TCR beta chain derives from a study of vaccination and CD4 T cells after COVID-19. About the study: Overlapping peptides covering the spike proteins of SARS-CoV-2, HCoV-NL63, HCoV-OC43 and HCoV-229E were added to stimulate cells. Cultures acting as controls obtained a CEFX pool, an HIV-1 Nef pool, or no peptide. Study results and caveats: Among convalescent patients, a median roughly 90% of reactive clones emerged only after vaccination.

This clonotype was counted only a few times. Its antigen is undetermined. Oncomine TCR Beta short-read sequencing was applied to DNA from cultured CD4+ T cells. TCRdb independently ran MiXCR on the PCR reads; one entry per CDR3 protein. Here the sample spans about 11,000 distinct CDR3 sequences, approximately 50% being singletons. Treatment noted: roughly ten-day PBMC culture with coronavirus spike peptide pools or control peptides (ViraFEST assay). The CDR3 has 14 amino acids. With 5 bases clipped from V and 1 base from J, the junction kept 4 bases outside the gene matches. The germline CDR1 and CDR2 sequences are SGHVS and FNYEAQ.

The chain recombines TRBV7-6 with TRBJ1-1, with 7 bases matching TRBD1. The source of this sequence is a human donor who had recovered from COVID-19. Material: CD4+ T cells from blood, cultured in vitro. In nucleotides, the CDR3 is TGTGCCAGCAGCCAGGGGGGAGCGAACACTGAAGCTTTCTTT. Encoded protein: CASSQGGANTEAFF.